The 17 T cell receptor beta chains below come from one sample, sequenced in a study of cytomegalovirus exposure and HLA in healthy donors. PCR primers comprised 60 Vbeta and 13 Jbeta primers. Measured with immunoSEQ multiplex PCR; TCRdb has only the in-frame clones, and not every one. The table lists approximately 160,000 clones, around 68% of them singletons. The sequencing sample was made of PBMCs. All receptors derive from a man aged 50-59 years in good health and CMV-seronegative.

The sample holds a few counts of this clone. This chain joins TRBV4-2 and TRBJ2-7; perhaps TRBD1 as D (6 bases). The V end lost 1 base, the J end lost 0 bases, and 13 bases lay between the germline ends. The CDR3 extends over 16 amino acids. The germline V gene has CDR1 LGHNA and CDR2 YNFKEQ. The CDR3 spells CASSQAIGQNSYEQYF. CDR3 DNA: TGTGCCAGCAGCCAAGCGATAGGACAGAACTCCTACGAGCAGTACTTC.

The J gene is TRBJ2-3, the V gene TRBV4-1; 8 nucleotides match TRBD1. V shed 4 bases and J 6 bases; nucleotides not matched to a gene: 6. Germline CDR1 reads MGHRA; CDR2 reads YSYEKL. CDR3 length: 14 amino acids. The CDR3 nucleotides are TGCGCCAGCAGCCGACAGGGGATCCGGGATACGCAGTATTTT. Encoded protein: CASSRQGIRDTQYF.

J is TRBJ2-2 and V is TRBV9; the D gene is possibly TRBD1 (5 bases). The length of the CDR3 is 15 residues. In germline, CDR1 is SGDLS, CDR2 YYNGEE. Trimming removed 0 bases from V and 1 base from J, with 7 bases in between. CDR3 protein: CASSVEDRNTGELFF. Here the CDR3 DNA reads TGTGCCAGCAGCGTAGAAGACAGGAACACCGGGGAGCTGTTTTTT.

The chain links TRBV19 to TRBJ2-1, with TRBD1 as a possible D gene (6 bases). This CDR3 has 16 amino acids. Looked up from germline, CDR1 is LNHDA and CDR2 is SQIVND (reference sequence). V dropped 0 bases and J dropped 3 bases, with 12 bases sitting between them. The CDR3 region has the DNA TGTGCCAGTAGTATAGAGGGCAGGGGAAACTACAATGAGCAGTTCTTC. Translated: CASSIEGRGNYNEQFF.

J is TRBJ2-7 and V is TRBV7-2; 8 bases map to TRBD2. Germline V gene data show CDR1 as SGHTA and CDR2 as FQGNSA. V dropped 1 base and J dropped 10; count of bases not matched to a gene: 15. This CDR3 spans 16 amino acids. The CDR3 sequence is CASSLEGSGAPGAQYF. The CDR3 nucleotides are TGTGCCAGCAGCTTAGAGGGTAGCGGGGCCCCAGGGGCCCAGTACTTC.

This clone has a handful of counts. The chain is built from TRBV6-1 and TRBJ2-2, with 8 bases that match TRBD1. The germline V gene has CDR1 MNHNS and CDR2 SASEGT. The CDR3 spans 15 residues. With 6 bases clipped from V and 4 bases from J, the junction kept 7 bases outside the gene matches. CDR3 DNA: TGTGCCAGCAGAGGACAGGGAGCGGGCACCGGGGAGCTGTTTTTT. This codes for CASRGQGAGTGELFF.

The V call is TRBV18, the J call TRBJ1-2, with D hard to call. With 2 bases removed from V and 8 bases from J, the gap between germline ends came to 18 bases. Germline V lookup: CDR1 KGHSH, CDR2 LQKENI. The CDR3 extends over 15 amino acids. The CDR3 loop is CASSPEGFRGEGYTF. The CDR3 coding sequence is TGTGCCAGCTCACCAGAAGGATTTCGGGGTGAAGGCTACACCTTC.

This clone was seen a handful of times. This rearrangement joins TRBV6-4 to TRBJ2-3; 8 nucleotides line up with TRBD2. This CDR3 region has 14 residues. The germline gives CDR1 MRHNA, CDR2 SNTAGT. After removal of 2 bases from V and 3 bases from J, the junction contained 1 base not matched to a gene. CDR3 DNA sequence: TGTGCCAGCAGTGACGGGACTAGTACAGATACGCAGTATTTT. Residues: CASSDGTSTDTQYF.

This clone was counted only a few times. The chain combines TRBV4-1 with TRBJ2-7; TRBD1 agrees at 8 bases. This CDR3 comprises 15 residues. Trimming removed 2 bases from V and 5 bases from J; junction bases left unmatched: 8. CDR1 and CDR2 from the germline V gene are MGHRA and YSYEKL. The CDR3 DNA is TGCGCCAGCAGCCAATTGGGACAGGTTGGGGACGAGCAGTACTTC. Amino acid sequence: CASSQLGQVGDEQYF.

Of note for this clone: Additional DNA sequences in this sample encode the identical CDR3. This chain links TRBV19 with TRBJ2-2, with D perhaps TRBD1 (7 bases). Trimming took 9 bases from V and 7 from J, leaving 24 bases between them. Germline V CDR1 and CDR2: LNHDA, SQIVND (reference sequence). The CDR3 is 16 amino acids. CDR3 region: CASSPGGKGANGELFF. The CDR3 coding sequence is TGTGCCAGCAGTCCCGGGGGAAAGGGGGCAAACGGGGAGCTGTTTTTT.

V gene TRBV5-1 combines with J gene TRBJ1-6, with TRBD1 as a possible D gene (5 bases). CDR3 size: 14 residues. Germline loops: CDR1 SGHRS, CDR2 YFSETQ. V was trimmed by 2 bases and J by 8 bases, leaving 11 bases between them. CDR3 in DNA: TGCGCCAGCAGCTTTCAGGGTAACTATTCACCCCTCCACTTT. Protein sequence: CASSFQGNYSPLHF.

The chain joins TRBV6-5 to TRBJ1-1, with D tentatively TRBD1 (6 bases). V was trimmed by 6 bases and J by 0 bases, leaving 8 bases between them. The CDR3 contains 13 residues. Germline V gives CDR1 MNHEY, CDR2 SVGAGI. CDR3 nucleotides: TGTGCCAGCAGCAGGGGCCTGAACACTGAAGCTTTCTTT. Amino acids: CASSRGLNTEAFF.

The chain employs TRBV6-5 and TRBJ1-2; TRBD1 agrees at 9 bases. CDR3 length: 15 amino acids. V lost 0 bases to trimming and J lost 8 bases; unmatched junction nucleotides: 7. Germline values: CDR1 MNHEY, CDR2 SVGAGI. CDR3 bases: TGTGCCAGCAGTTACTCCGGACAGGGGAGCGGAGGCTACACCTTC. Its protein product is CASSYSGQGSGGYTF.

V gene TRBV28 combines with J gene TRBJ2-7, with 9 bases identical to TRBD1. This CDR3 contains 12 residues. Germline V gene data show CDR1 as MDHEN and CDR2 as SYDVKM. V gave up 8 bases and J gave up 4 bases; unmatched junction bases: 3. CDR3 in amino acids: CASGTGIYEQYF. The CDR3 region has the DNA TGTGCCAGCGGGACAGGGATATACGAGCAGTACTTC.

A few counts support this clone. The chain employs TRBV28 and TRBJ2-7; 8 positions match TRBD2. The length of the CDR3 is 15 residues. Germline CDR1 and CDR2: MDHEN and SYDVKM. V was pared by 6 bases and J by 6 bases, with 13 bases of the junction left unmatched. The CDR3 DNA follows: TGTGCCAGCAGCCCTTGGGGCGGGGGGCCCGTCGAGCAGTACTTC. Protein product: CASSPWGGGPVEQYF. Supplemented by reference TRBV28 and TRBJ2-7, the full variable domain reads DVKVTQSSRYLVKRTGEKVFLECVQDMDHENMFWYRQDPGLGLRLIYFSYDVKMKEKGDIPEGYSVSREKKERFSLILESASTNQTSMYLCASSPWGGGPVEQYFGPGTRLTVT.

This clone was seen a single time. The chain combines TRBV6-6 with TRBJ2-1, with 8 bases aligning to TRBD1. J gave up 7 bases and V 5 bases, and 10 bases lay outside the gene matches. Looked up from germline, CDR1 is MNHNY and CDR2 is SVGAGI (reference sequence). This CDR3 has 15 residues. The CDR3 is CASSTTGQGGNEQFF. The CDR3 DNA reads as TGTGCCAGCAGTACCACCGGACAGGGCGGGAATGAGCAGTTCTTC.

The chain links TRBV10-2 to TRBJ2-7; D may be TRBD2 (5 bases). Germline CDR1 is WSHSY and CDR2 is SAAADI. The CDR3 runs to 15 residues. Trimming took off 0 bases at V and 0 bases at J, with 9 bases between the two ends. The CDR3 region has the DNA TGCGCCAGCAGTGAGTCCTCGGGGAACTCCTACGAGCAGTACTTC. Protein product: CASSESSGNSYEQYF.